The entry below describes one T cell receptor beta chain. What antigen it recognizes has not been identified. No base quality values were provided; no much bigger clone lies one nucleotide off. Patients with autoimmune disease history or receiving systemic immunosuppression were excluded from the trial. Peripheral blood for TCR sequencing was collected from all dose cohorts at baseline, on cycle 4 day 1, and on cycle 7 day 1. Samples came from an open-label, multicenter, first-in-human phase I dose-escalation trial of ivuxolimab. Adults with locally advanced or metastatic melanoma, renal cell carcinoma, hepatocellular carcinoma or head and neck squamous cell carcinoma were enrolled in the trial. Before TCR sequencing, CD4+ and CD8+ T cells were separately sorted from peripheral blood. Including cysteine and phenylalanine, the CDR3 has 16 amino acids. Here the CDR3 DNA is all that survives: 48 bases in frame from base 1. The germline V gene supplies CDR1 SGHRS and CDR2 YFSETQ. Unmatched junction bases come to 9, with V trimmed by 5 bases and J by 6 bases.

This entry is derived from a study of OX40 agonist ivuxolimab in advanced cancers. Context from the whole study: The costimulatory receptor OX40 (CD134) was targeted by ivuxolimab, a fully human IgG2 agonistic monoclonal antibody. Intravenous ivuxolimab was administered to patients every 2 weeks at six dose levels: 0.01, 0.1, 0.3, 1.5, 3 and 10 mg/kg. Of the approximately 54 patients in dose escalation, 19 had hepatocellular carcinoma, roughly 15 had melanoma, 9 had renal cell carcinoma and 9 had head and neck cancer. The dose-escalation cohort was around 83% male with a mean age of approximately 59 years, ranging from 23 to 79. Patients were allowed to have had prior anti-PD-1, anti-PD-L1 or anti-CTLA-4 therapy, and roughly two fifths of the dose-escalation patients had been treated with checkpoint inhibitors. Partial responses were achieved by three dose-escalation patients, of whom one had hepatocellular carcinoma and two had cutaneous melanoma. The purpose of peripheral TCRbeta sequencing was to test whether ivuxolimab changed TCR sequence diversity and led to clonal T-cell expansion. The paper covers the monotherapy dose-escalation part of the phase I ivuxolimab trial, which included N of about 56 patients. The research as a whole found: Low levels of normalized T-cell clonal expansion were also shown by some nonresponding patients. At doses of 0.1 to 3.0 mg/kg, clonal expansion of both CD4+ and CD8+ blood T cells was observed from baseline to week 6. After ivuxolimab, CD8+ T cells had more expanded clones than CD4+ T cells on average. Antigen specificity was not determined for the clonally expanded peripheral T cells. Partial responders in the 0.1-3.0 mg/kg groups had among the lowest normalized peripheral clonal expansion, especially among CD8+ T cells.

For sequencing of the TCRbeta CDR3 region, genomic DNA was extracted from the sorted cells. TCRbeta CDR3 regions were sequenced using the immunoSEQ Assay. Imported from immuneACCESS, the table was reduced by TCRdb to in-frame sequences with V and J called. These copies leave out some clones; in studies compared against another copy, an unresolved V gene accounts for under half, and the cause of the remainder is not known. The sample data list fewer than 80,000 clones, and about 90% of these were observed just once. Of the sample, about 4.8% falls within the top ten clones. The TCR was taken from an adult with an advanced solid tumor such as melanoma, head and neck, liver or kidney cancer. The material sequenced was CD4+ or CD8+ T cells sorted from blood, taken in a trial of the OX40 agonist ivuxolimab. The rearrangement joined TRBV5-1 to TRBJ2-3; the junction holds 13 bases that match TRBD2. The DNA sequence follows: TGCGCCAGCAGTCAAACCGGGACTAGCGGGATCGATACGCAGTATTTT. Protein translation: CASSQTGTSGIDTQYF. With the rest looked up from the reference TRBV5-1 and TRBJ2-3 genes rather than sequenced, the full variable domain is KAGVTQTPRYLIKTRGQQVTLSCSPISGHRSVSWYQQTPGQGLQFLFEYFSETQRNKGNFPGRFSGRQFSNSRSEMNVSTLELGDSALYLCASSQTGTSGIDTQYFGPGTRLTVL.